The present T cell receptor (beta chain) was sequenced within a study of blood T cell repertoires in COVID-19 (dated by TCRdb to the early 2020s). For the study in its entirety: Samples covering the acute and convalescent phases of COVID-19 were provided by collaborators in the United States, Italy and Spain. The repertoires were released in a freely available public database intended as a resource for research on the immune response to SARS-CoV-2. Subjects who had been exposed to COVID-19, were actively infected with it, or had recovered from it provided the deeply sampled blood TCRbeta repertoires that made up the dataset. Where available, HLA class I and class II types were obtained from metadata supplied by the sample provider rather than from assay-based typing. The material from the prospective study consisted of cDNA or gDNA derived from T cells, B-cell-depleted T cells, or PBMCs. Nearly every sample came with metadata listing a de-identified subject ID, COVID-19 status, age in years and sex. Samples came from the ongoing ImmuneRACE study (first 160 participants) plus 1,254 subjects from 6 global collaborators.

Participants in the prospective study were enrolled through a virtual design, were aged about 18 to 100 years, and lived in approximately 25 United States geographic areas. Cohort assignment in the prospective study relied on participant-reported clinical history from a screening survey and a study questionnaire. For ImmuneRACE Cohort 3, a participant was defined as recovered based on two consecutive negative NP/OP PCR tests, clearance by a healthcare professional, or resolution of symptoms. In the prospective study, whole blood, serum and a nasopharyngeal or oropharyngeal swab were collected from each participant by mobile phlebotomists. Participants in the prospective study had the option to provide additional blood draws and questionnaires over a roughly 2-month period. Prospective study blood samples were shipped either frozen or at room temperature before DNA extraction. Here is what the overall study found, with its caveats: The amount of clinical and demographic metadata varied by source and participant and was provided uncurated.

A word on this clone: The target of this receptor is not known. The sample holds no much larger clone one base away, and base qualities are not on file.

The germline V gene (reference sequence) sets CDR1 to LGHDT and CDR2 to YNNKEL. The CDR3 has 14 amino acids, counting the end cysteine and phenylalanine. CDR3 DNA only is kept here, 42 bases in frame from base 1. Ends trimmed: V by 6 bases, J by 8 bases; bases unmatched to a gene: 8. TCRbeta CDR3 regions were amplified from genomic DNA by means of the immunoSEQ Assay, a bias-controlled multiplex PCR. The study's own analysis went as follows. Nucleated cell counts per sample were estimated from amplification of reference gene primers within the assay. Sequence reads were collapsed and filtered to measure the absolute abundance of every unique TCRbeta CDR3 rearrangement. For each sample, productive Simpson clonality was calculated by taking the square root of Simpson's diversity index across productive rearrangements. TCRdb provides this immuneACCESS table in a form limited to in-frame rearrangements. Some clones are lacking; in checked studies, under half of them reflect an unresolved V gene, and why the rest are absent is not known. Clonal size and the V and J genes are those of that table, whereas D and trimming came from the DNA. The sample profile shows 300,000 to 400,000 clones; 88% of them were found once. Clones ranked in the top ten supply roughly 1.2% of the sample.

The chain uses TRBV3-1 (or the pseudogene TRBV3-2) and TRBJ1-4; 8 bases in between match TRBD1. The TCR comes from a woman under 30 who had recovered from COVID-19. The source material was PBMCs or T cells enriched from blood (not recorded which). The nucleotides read TGTGCCAGCAGTACTATAAGGGACAGGGAAAAACTGTTTTTT. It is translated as CASSTIRDREKLFF.